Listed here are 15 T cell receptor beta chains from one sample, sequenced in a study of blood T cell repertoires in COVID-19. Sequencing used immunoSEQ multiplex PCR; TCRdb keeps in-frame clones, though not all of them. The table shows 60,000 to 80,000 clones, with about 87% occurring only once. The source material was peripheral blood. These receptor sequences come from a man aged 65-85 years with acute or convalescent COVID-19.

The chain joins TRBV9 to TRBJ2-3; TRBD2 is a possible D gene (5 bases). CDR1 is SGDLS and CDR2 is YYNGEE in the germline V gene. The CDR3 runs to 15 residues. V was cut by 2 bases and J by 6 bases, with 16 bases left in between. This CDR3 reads CASSVTSSLSDTQYF. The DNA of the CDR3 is TGTGCCAGCAGCGTTACTAGTTCCCTCTCGGATACGCAGTATTTT.

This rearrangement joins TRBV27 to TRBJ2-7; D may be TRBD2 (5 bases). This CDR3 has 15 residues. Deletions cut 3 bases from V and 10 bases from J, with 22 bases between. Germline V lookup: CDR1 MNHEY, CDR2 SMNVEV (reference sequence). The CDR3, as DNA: TGTGCCAGCAGTTTGGGTCCGGGGTTTGTTTCGGGACAGTACTTC. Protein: CASSLGPGFVSGQYF.

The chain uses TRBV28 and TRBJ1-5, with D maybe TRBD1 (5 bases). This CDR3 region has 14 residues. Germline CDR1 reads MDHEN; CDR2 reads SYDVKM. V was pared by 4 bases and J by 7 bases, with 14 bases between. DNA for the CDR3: TGTGCCAGCAGTTCTGAGGGGAGGAGGCAGCCCCAGCATTTT. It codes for CASSSEGRRQPQHF. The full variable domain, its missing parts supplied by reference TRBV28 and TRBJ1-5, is DVKVTQSSRYLVKRTGEKVFLECVQDMDHENMFWYRQDPGLGLRLIYFSYDVKMKEKGDIPEGYSVSREKKERFSLILESASTNQTSMYLCASSSEGRRQPQHFGDGTRLSIL.

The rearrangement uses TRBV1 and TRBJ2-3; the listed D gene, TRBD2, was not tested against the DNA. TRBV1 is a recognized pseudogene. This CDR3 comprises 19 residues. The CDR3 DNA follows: TGCACCAGCAGCCAAGATTCGCGGGAGGAGGATGTGGGCACAGATACGCAGTATTTT. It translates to CTSSQDSREEDVGTDTQYF.

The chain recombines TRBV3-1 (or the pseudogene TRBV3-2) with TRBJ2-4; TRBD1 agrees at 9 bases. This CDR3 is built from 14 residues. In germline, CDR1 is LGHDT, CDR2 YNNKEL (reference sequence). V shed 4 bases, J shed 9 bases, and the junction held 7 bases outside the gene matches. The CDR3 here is CASSPGTGQTIQYF. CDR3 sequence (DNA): TGTGCCAGCAGCCCCGGGACAGGGCAAACCATTCAGTACTTC.

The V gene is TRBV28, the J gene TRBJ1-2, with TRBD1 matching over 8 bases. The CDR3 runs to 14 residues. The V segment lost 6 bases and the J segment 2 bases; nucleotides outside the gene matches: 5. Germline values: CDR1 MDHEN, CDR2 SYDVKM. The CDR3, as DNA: TGTGCCAGCAGCCCGGGACAGGCAAACTATGGCTACACCTTC. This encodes CASSPGQANYGYTF.

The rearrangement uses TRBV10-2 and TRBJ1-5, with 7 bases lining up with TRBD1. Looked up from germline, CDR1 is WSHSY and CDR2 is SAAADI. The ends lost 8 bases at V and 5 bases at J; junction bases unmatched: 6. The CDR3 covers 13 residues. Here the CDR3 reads CASQEGAHQPQHF. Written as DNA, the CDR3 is TGCGCCAGCCAGGAGGGGGCCCATCAGCCCCAGCATTTT.

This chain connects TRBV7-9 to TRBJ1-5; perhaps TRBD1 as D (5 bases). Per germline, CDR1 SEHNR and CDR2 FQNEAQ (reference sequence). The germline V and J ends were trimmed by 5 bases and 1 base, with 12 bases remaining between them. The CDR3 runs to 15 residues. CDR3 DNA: TGTGCCAGCAGCGTCGGGACTGTAAGCAATCAGCCCCAGCATTTT. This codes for CASSVGTVSNQPQHF.

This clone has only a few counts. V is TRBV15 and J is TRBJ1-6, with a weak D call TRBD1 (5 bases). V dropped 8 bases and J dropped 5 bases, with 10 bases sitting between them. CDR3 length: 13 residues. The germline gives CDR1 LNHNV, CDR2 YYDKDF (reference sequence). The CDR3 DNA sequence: TGTGCCACCGGGGCCAGAAATAATTCACCCCTCCACTTT. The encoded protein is CATGARNNSPLHF.

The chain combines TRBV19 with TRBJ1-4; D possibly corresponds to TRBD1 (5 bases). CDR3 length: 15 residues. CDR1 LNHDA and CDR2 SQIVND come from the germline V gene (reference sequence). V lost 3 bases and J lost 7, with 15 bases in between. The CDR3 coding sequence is TGTGCCAGTAGTATGGGGGGAGCTTCAAGTGAAAAACTGTTTTTT. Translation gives CASSMGGASSEKLFF.

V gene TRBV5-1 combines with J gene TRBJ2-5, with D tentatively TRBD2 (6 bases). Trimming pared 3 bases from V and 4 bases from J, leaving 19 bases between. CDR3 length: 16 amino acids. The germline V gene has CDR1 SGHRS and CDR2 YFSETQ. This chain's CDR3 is CASSSAFGGVGETQYF. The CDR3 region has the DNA TGCGCCAGCAGCTCCGCCTTCGGAGGGGTGGGAGAGACCCAGTACTTC.

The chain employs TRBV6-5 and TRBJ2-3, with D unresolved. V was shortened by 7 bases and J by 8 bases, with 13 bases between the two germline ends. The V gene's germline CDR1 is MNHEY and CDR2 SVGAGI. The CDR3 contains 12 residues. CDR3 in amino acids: CASTPSLGTQYF. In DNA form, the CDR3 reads TGTGCCAGCACTCCCAGTCTTGGTACGCAGTATTTT.

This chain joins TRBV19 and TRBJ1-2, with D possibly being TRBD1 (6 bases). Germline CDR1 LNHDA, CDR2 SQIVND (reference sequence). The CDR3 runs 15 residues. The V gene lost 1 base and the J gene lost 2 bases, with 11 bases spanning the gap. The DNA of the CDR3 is TGTGCCAGTAGTATAGCGGGCAGGGGAAACTATGGCTACACCTTC. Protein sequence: CASSIAGRGNYGYTF. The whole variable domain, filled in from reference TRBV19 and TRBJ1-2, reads DGGITQSPKYLFRKEGQNVTLSCEQNLNHDAMYWYRQDPGQGLRLIYYSQIVNDFQKGDIAEGYSVSREKKESFPLTVTSAQKNPTAFYLCASSIAGRGNYGYTFGSGTRLTVV.

As DNA, the CDR3 is TGTGCCAGCAGCTTGGCCACGGGGGTTGTGTATGGCTACACCTTC. Translation gives CASSLATGVVYGYTF. The chain is built from TRBV5-5 and TRBJ1-2, with D possibly matching TRBD1 (5 bases). Germline values: CDR1 SGHKS, CDR2 YYEKEE (reference sequence). CDR3 length: 15 residues. Trimming took 0 bases from V and 5 from J, leaving 14 bases between them.

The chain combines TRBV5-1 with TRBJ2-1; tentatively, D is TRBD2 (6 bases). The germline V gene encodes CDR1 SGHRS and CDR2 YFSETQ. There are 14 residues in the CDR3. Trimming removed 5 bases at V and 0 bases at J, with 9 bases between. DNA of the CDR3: TGCGCCAGCAGTTGGGGGGACTCCTACAATGAGCAGTTCTTC. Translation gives CASSWGDSYNEQFF.